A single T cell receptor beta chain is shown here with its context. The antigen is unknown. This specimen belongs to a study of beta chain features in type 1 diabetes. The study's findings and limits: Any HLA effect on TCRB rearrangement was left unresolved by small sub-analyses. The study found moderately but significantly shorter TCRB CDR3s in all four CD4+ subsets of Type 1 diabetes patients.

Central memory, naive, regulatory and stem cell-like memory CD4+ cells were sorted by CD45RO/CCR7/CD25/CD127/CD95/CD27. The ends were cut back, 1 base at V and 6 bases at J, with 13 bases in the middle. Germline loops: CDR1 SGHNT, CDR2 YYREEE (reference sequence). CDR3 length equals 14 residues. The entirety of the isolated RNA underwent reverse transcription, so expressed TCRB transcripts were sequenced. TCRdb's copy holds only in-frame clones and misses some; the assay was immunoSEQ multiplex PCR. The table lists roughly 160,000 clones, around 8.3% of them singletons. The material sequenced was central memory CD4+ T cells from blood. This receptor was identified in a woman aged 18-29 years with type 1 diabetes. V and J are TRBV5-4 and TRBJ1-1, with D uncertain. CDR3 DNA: TGTGCCAGCAGCTTGAGTCCTTCAGAGGCTGAAGCTTTCTTT. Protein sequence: CASSLSPSEAEAFF.